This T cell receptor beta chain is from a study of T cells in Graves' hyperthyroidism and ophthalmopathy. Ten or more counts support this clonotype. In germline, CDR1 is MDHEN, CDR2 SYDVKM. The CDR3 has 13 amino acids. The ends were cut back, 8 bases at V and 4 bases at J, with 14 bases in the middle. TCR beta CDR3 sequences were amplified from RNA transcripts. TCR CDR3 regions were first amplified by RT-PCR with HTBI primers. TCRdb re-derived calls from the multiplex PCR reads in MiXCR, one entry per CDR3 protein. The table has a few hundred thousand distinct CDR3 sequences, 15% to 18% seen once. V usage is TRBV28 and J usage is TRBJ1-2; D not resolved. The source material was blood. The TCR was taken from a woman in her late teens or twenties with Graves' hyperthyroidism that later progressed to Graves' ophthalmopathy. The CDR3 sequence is CASLLDSSYGYTF. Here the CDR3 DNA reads TGTGCCAGCCTGCTTGACTCGTCCTATGGCTACACCTTC.